This paragraph reports one TCR beta chain. The sample originates from a study of blood T cell repertoires in COVID-19. Turning to the study itself: From the United States, Italy and Spain came samples of acute and convalescent COVID-19. T cells, B-cell-depleted T cells, or PBMCs provided the cDNA or gDNA that served as material.

Per the study methods: It was from reference gene primer amplification that nucleated cell counts were estimated. Clones were read by immunoSEQ multiplex PCR, and TCRdb kept only the in-frame ones, dropping some. V, J and clone size reflect that table, while D and trimming were determined from the DNA. The sample comprises about 180,000 clones, around 90% of which are singletons, and 1.6% rests with the top ten. The sequence was obtained from a woman aged 45-60 years with acute or convalescent COVID-19. Source material: peripheral blood.

The CDR3 DNA reads as TGTGCCAGCAGCTCGCGGCAGCGGGGTAGCACAGATACGCAGTATTTT. As protein: CASSSRQRGSTDTQYF. The gene calls are TRBV11-3 and TRBJ2-3; 7 positions agree with TRBD2. Germline-derived CDR1 and CDR2 are SGHNT and YENEEA. V trimming: 4 bases; J trimming: 0 bases; junction bases outside the gene matches: 7. The CDR3 covers 16 residues.